One and the same sample provided the 17 T cell receptor beta chains below, sequenced in a study of control samples from healthy donors and cancer patients. Assay: immunoSEQ multiplex PCR; the TCRdb copy retains only in-frame clones and omits some. The data contain around 170,000 clones, around nine tenths of them singletons. Sequenced: blood. The receptors stem from a man under 40 in good health.

The chain uses TRBV3-1 (or the pseudogene TRBV3-2) and TRBJ1-1; the match to TRBD1 covers 9 bases. CDR1 LGHDT and CDR2 YNNKEL come from the germline V gene (reference sequence). After removal of 4 bases from V and 5 bases from J, the junction contained 5 bases not matched to a gene. The CDR3 length is 14 residues. The CDR3 protein is CASSPGDRETEAFF. CDR3 DNA: TGTGCCAGCAGCCCCGGGGACAGGGAGACTGAAGCTTTCTTT.

The V gene is TRBV18, the J gene TRBJ1-1; 9 nucleotides match TRBD1. This CDR3 is built from 16 residues. V dropped 5 bases and J dropped 4; count of bases not matched to a gene: 11. The V gene's germline CDR1 is KGHSH and CDR2 LQKENI. CDR3 loop: CASSSSGQGRTTEAFF. Written as DNA, the CDR3 is TGTGCCAGCTCATCGTCGGGACAGGGACGAACCACTGAAGCTTTCTTT.

The chain is built from TRBV4-3 and TRBJ1-1, with D perhaps TRBD1 (5 bases). The CDR3 sequence is 15 residues long. The V end was cut by 0 bases, the J end by 0 bases, with 8 bases between. CDR1 is LGHNA and CDR2 is YSLEER in the germline V gene. The CDR3 DNA sequence: TGCGCCAGCAGCCAAGACTACAGGATGAACACTGAAGCTTTCTTT. Its protein is CASSQDYRMNTEAFF.

V and J are TRBV28 and TRBJ2-5, with a tentative D call TRBD2 (6 bases). V dropped 2 bases and J dropped 1 base, with 11 bases sitting between them. In germline, CDR1 is MDHEN, CDR2 SYDVKM. The CDR3 loop spans 15 amino acids. CDR3 sequence reads: CASSLPGRGQETQYF. The CDR3 nucleotides read TGTGCCAGCAGTTTACCTGGGCGGGGCCAAGAGACCCAGTACTTC.

The chain couples TRBV15 to TRBJ1-2; 8 bases line up with TRBD1. This CDR3 contains 15 residues. CDR1 and CDR2 (germline): LNHNV, YYDKDF (reference sequence). Trimming at V came to 5 bases and at J to 5 bases, leaving 10 bases not matched to a gene. The CDR3: CATSSRQGRTYGYTF. DNA for the CDR3: TGTGCCACCAGCTCCCGACAGGGGCGGACTTATGGCTACACCTTC. The full variable domain, with the rest looked up from reference TRBV15 and TRBJ1-2, is DAMVIQNPRYQVTQFGKPVTLSCSQTLNHNVMYWYQQKSSQAPKLLFHYYDKDFNNEADTPDNFQSRRPNTSFCFLDIRSPGLGDTAMYLCATSSRQGRTYGYTFGSGTRLTVV.

CDR3 region: CATSDWGLAGRDTQYF. CDR3 bases: TGTGCCACCAGTGATTGGGGACTAGCGGGAAGAGATACGCAGTATTTT. This chain uses TRBV24-1 with TRBJ2-3, with 13 bases lining up with TRBD2. The ends lost 2 bases at V and 5 bases at J; junction bases unmatched: 3. The CDR3 loop spans 16 amino acids. The germline V gene has CDR1 KGHDR and CDR2 SFDVKD.

This chain links TRBV4-1 with TRBJ1-5, with 9 bases identical to TRBD1. Germline values: CDR1 MGHRA, CDR2 YSYEKL. The CDR3 loop spans 15 amino acids. Germline trimming cut 4 bases from V and 4 bases from J; bases unmatched to any gene: 5. The CDR3 reads CASSPSGTGNQPQHF. Here the CDR3 DNA reads TGCGCCAGCAGCCCCTCCGGGACAGGGAATCAGCCCCAGCATTTT.

The chain uses TRBV6-2 or TRBV6-3 and TRBJ2-1; a weak D match, TRBD2 (5 bases). The CDR3 is made up of 14 amino acids. Germline V gene sequence: CDR1 MNHEY, CDR2 SVGEGT. The ends were cut back, 5 bases at V and 8 bases at J, with 16 bases in the middle. The CDR3 nucleotides read TGTGCCAGCAGTCTCCGTATACGGGAATATGAGCAGTTCTTC. Its protein is CASSLRIREYEQFF.

In DNA form, the CDR3 reads TGTGCCACCAGCAGAGTATCCGGCAGGGGTAGTGAAAAACTGTTTTTT. Translating gives CATSRVSGRGSEKLFF. This rearrangement joins TRBV15 to TRBJ1-4, with D perhaps matching TRBD1 (6 bases). V was shortened by 1 base and J by 7 bases, with 16 bases between the two germline ends. CDR3 length equals 16 residues. Germline CDR1 LNHNV, CDR2 YYDKDF (reference sequence).

V gene TRBV30 combines with J gene TRBJ1-1, with 7 bases lining up with TRBD1. This CDR3 spans 14 amino acids. Trimming cost V 4 bases and J 1 base; bases outside gene matches: 6. Germline values: CDR1 GTSNPN, CDR2 SVGIG (reference sequence). In DNA, the CDR3 is TGTGCCTGGACTCCGGGACAGAAGAACACTGAAGCTTTCTTT. Its protein product is CAWTPGQKNTEAFF.

The V call is TRBV6-5, the J call TRBJ1-2; 7 nucleotides line up with TRBD1. The V gene's germline CDR1 is MNHEY and CDR2 SVGAGI. The CDR3 runs 14 residues. The V gene end was trimmed by 2 bases and the J gene end by 7 bases; junction bases not matched to a gene: 7. The CDR3 loop reads CASSYQRQGTGYTF. CDR3 in DNA: TGTGCCAGCAGTTACCAACGACAGGGAACTGGCTACACCTTC.

The rearrangement uses TRBV5-1 and TRBJ2-1; 13 bases are shared with TRBD2. Germline assignment: CDR1 SGHRS and CDR2 YFSETQ. The CDR3 length is 15 residues. J gave up 10 bases and V 4 bases, and 8 bases lay outside the gene matches. CDR3 DNA sequence: TGCGCCAGCAGCCGAGGACTAGCGGGAGAGTCCGAGCAGTTCTTC. This gives the protein CASSRGLAGESEQFF. The whole variable domain, filled in from reference TRBV5-1 and TRBJ2-1, reads KAGVTQTPRYLIKTRGQQVTLSCSPISGHRSVSWYQQTPGQGLQFLFEYFSETQRNKGNFPGRFSGRQFSNSRSEMNVSTLELGDSALYLCASSRGLAGESEQFFGPGTRLTVL.

V and J are TRBV4-1 and TRBJ1-1; D call uncertain. V lost 5 bases, J lost 0 bases, and 10 bases lay in between. This CDR3 has 14 amino acids. Germline CDR1 reads MGHRA; CDR2 reads YSYEKL. CDR3 sequence (DNA): TGCGCCAGCAGCTGGGGATCTTTGAACACTGAAGCTTTCTTT. Its translation is CASSWGSLNTEAFF.

The chain links TRBV12-3 or TRBV12-4 to TRBJ2-2; D unclear. The CDR3 spans 13 residues. V lost 3 bases, J lost 6 bases, and 8 bases lay in between. CDR3 sequence (DNA): TGTGCCAGCAGTTTTTTCGTCGCCGGGGAGCTGTTTTTT. Its translation: CASSFFVAGELFF.

The chain carries TRBV7-9 and TRBJ2-2; D unresolved. Trimming left V 1 base short and J 1 base short, with 10 bases between. Germline V gives CDR1 SEHNR, CDR2 FQNEAQ (reference sequence). The CDR3 runs to 16 residues. CDR3: CASSLVPTKNTGELFF. The CDR3, as DNA: TGTGCCAGCAGCTTAGTCCCAACTAAGAACACCGGGGAGCTGTTTTTT.

The chain joins TRBV2 to TRBJ2-1, with D hard to call. Germline V gives CDR1 SNHLY, CDR2 FYNNEI. This CDR3 is built from 15 residues. Trimming shortened V by 6 bases and J by 10 bases, and 22 bases separated the two germline ends. The CDR3 reads CASSLDRAPRSEQFF. In nucleotides, the CDR3 is TGTGCCAGCAGCCTCGACCGGGCTCCCCGATCCGAGCAGTTCTTC.

For the CDR3, the DNA is TGTGCCAGCAGTTTATGGGGCGGATCCTACAATGAGCAGTTCTTC. This codes for CASSLWGGSYNEQFF. This chain uses TRBV28 with TRBJ2-1; unclear D gene. Germline V gene lookup returns CDR1 MDHEN and CDR2 SYDVKM. V was clipped by 0 bases and J by 1 base, with 7 bases between them. The CDR3 covers 15 residues.